The clone carrying this TCR beta chain was counted a few times. Constant-segment primers served in 5'RACE that generated TCR alpha and TCR beta cDNA libraries bearing sample barcodes and UMIs. TCRdb ran MiXCR on the 5' RACE reads and lists one entry per CDR3 protein. Among some 200,000 distinct CDR3 sequences listed, about 20% were seen once. The sample comes from a study of T-cell memory formation after mild COVID-19. On the study more broadly: TCR clusters largely stayed donor specific.

This CDR3 spans 14 amino acids. The junction had 4 bases not matched to a gene; V was cut back by 2 bases and J by 9 bases. Per germline, CDR1 KGHDR and CDR2 SFDVKD. This sequence joins TRBV24-1 and TRBJ2-1; 9 nucleotides match TRBD2. This clonotype was sampled from an adult woman who had mild COVID-19 (a few samples of this study predate the infection). Cell type and time point are not known. Sequencing was performed on PBMCs or a T cell subset sorted from them (not recorded which). CDR3 sequence reads: CATSDWVSGGEQFF. CDR3 DNA: TGTGCCACCAGTGATTGGGTTAGCGGGGGTGAGCAGTTCTTC.